The 2 T cell receptor beta chains in this list originate from one sample, sequenced in a study of molecular identifiers for immune sequencing clone quantification (dated by TCRdb to 2016 to 2018). Library preparation was by PCR. Sequenced using an Illumina HiSeq 4000. TCRdb trimmed the raw reads at Q25, called clones with MiXCR and kept productive beta chains. Each CDR3 protein appears once, grouped with its most common genes and DNA. The sample records about 54,000 distinct CDR3 sequences, around 27% of which are singletons. The top ten clonotypes cover 1.5% to 2% of the sample. Material for sequencing was naive CD8+ T cells from blood, with Jurkat cell RNA spiked in. This sample's cell subset or site label indicates: FACS-sorted CD8+CD4-CCR7+CD45RA+ naive T cells. The receptors stem from a human donor in good health. Some libraries in this study had Jurkat cell RNA spiked in.

Of note for this clonotype: One end of the junction varies from germline; a read error may be responsible. The V gene is TRBV6-2 or TRBV6-3, the J gene TRBJ2-2; D is possibly TRBD2 (5 bases). The CDR3 consists of 17 residues. CDR1 and CDR2 (germline): MNHEY, SVGEGT. The CDR3 is CASSSPRADANPGELFF. Here the CDR3 DNA reads TGTGCCAGCAGTTCCCCGCGGGCGGACGCGAACCCCGGGGAGCTGTTTTTT.

Notes on this clonotype: One base away lies a much larger clone, so this may be a sequencing read error. The chain uses TRBV29-1 and TRBJ2-1; the D gene is possibly TRBD2 (7 bases). The germline V gene encodes CDR1 SQVTM and CDR2 ANQGSEA. V lost 5 bases and J 5 bases, leaving 22 bases between the germline ends. There are 16 residues in the CDR3. This chain's CDR3 is CSVNRGRRETHNEQFF. CDR3 in DNA: TGCAGCGTTAATAGGGGGAGGCGGGAGACCCACAATGAGCAGTTCTTC.